Shown below are 6 T cell receptor beta chains from a single sample sequenced in a study of early T cells in non-severe SARS-CoV-2 infection. TCRdb ran MiXCR on the 5' RACE reads and lists one entry per CDR3 protein. The data hold 60,000 or so distinct CDR3 sequences, with over 9.5% observed a single time. The source material was whole blood. The receptors come from an adult who was a healthcare worker with PCR-confirmed SARS-CoV-2 infection or an uninfected control (not recorded which).

This clonotype was observed many times. V is TRBV11-1 and J is TRBJ2-5; 10 bases map to TRBD2. CDR1 is SGHAT, CDR2 FQDESV, per germline (reference sequence). The CDR3 is made up of 16 amino acids. Trimming cost V 1 base and J 3 bases; bases outside gene matches: 5. The CDR3 reads CASSLGGTSAKETQYF. The CDR3 bases are TGTGCCAGCAGCTTAGGCGGGACTAGCGCAAAAGAGACCCAGTACTTC. Looking up the rest from reference TRBV11-1 and TRBJ2-5 gives the full variable domain: EAEVAQSPRYKITEKSQAVAFWCDPISGHATLYWYRQILGQGPELLVQFQDESVVDDSQLPKDRFSAERLKGVDSTLKIQPAELGDSAMYLCASSLGGTSAKETQYFGPGTRLLVL.

In its sample, this clonotype was seen a few times. The rearrangement uses TRBV20-1 and TRBJ1-5; D unresolved. The CDR3 runs to 14 residues. Trimming removed 0 bases at V and 4 bases at J, with 10 bases between. Germline CDR1 and CDR2: DFQATT and SNEGSKA (reference sequence). CDR3 in amino acids: CSARDRGPNQPQHF. In DNA form, the CDR3 reads TGCAGTGCTAGAGATCGTGGCCCGAATCAGCCCCAGCATTTT.

This clonotype has at least ten counts. Here the CDR3 reads CASSLREKLFF. The CDR3 DNA reads as TGTGCCAGCAGTTTGAGGGAAAAACTGTTTTTT. This chain joins TRBV28 and TRBJ1-4; no definite D call. V was trimmed by 3 bases and J by 8 bases, leaving 4 bases between them. Germline V gene data show CDR1 as MDHEN and CDR2 as SYDVKM. The CDR3 is 11 amino acids.

This clonotype has ten or more counts. The chain has TRBV27 and TRBJ1-5; 11 bases agree with TRBD1. Trimming at V came to 6 bases and at J to 6 bases, leaving 4 bases not matched to a gene. The germline CDR1 and CDR2 sequences are MNHEY and SMNVEV (reference sequence). The CDR3 has 14 residues. The CDR3 here is CASSTDRGPQPQHF. In DNA form, the CDR3 reads TGTGCCAGCAGCACGGACAGGGGGCCTCAGCCCCAGCATTTT.

This clonotype was observed a few times. J is TRBJ2-5 and V is TRBV27; D gene unclear. This CDR3 is 10 amino acids long. In germline, CDR1 is MNHEY, CDR2 SMNVEV (reference sequence). The V end lost 11 bases, the J end lost 5 bases, and 9 bases lay between the germline ends. CDR3 in amino acids: CACDGETQYF. In DNA, the CDR3 is TGTGCCTGCGATGGGGAGACCCAGTACTTC.

This rearrangement joins TRBV7-2 to TRBJ2-1, with TRBD2 matching over 7 bases. CDR1 SGHTA and CDR2 FQGNSA come from the germline V gene. V shed 0 bases and J 9 bases; nucleotides not matched to a gene: 11. The CDR3 runs to 16 residues. The CDR3 loop reads CASSLAGGREFSEQFF. The DNA for the CDR3 is TGTGCCAGCAGCTTAGCAGGAGGGCGGGAGTTCAGTGAGCAGTTCTTC.